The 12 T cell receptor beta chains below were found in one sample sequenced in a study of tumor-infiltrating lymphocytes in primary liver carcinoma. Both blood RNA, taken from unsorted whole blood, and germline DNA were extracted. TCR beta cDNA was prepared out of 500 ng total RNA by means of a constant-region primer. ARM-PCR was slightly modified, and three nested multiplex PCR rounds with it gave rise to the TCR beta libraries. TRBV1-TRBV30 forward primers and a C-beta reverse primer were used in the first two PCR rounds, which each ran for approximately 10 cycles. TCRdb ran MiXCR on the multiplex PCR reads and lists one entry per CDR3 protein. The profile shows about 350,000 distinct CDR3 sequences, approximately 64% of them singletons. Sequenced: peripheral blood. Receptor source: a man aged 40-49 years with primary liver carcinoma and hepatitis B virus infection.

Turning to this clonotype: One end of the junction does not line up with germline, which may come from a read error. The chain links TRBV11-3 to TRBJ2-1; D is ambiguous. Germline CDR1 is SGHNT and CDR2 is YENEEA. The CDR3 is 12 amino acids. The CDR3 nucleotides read TGTGCCAGCAGTCCGGATGACCATGAGCGGTTCTTC. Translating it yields CASSPDDHERFF.

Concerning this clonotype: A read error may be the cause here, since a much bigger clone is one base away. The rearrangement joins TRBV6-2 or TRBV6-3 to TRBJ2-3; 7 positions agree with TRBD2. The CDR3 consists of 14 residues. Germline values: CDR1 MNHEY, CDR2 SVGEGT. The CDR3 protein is CVSSYVAGANTQYF. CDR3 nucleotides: TGTGTCAGCAGTTACGTTGCGGGAGCGAACACGCAGTATTTT.

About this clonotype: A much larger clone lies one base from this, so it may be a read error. The CDR3 protein is CANSPLGQPSVTEAFF. CDR3 in DNA: TGTGCCAACAGCCCCTTAGGACAACCGTCGGTCACTGAAGCTTTCTTT. The chain has TRBV7-9 and TRBJ1-1; D possibly corresponds to TRBD1 (5 bases). The CDR3 is 16 amino acids. CDR1 and CDR2 from the germline V gene are SEHNR and FQNEAQ (reference sequence).

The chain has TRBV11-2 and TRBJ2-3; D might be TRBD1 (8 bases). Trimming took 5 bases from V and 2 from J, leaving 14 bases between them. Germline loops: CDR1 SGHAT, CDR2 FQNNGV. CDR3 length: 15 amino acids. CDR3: CASSTGGGPTDTQYF. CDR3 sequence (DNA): TGTGCCAGCAGCACAGGGGGGGGACCCACAGATACGCAGTATTTT.

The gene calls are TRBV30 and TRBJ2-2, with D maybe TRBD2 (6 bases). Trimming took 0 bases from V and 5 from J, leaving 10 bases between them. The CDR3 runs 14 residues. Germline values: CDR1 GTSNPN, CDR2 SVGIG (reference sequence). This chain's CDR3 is CAWSVGTETGELFF. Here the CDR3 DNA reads TGTGCCTGGAGTGTCGGGACTGAGACCGGGGAGCTGTTTTTT.

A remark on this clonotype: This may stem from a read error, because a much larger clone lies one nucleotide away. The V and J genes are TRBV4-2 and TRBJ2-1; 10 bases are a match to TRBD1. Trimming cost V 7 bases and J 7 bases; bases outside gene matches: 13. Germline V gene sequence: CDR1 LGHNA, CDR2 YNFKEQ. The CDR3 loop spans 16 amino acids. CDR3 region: CASNRKGQGQGNEQFF. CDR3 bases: TGTGCCAGCAACCGGAAGGGACAGGGGCAAGGGAATGAGCAGTTCTTC.

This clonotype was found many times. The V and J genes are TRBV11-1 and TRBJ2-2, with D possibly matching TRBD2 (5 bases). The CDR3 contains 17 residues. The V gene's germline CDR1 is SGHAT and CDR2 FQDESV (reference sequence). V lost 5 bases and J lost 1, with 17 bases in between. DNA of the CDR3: TGTGCCAGCAGCCCCCCTGGCGCGGGCCTGAACACCGGGGAGCTGTTTTTT. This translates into CASSPPGAGLNTGELFF. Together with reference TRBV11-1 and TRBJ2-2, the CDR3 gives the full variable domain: EAEVAQSPRYKITEKSQAVAFWCDPISGHATLYWYRQILGQGPELLVQFQDESVVDDSQLPKDRFSAERLKGVDSTLKIQPAELGDSAMYLCASSPPGAGLNTGELFFGEGSRLTVL.

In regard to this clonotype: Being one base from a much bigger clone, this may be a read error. The CDR3 DNA reads as TGTACCAGCAGCCAACATTTCAAGGTCGAAAATTCACCCCTCCACTTT. This gives the protein CTSSQHFKVENSPLHF. The V and J genes are TRBV4-2 and TRBJ1-6; D is unresolved. The CDR3 contains 16 residues. The germline gives CDR1 LGHNA, CDR2 YNFKEQ.

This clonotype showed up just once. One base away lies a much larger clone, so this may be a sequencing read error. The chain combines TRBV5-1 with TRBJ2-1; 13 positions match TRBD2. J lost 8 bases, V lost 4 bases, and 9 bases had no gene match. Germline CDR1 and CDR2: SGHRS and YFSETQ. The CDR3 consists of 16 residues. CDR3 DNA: TGCGCCAGCAGCGAAAGACTAGCGGGAGGTGTCCATGAGCAGTTCTTC. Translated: CASSERLAGGVHEQFF.

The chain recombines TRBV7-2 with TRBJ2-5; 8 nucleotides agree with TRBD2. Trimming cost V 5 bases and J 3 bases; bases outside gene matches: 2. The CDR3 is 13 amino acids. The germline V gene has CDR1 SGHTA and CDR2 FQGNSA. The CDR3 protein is CASSALAEETQYF. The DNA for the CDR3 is TGTGCCAGCAGCGCACTAGCGGAAGAGACCCAGTACTTC.

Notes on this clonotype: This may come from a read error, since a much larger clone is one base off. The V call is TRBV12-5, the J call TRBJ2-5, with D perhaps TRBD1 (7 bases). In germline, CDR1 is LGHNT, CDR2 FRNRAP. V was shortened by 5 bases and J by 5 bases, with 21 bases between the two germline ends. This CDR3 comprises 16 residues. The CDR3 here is CASGLLQGPGGETQYF. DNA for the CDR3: TGTGCTAGTGGTCTTCTACAGGGGCCTGGGGGGGAGACCCAGTACTTC.

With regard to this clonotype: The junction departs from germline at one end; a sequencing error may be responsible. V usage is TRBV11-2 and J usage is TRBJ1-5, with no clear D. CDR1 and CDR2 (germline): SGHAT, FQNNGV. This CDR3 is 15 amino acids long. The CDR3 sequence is CASSLSLGGIQPQHF. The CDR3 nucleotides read TGTGCTAGCAGCTTGAGCCTGGGTGGCATTCAGCCCCAGCATTTT.